The 26 T cell receptor beta chains below come from one sample, sequenced in a study of blood T cell repertoires in COVID-19. Clones were sequenced by immunoSEQ multiplex PCR, and TCRdb holds only the in-frame ones, with some missing. The table has 180,000 or so clones, 70% to 80% seen once; the top ten hold around 15%. What was sequenced was PBMCs or T cells enriched from blood (not recorded which). These receptors originate from a man in his sixties who had been exposed to COVID-19.

The rearrangement joins TRBV4-1 to TRBJ2-7, with D possibly being TRBD2 (7 bases). V shed 4 bases and J shed 3 bases, with 22 bases lying between them. The germline CDR1 and CDR2 sequences are MGHRA and YSYEKL. The CDR3 runs to 17 residues. CDR3: CASSRLTGGAEFYEQYF. CDR3 nucleotides: TGCGCCAGCAGCCGTCTCACGGGGGGCGCAGAGTTCTACGAGCAGTACTTC.

This chain links TRBV9 with TRBJ2-5, with 10 nucleotides matching TRBD2. The CDR3 sequence is 17 residues long. Germline V CDR1 and CDR2: SGDLS, YYNGEE. Trimming removed 0 bases from V and 0 bases from J; junction bases left unmatched: 5. In DNA form, the CDR3 reads TGTGCCAGCAGCGTAGGGCTAGCGGGAGTCAACCAAGAGACCCAGTACTTC. It specifies CASSVGLAGVNQETQYF.

The rearrangement uses TRBV7-9 and TRBJ2-7; D is undetermined. Germline lookup yields CDR1 SEHNR and CDR2 FQNEAQ (reference sequence). The germline V and J ends were trimmed by 4 bases and 3 bases, with 13 bases remaining between them. CDR3 length equals 14 residues. This CDR3 is CASSSHGGDYEQYF. CDR3 nucleotides: TGTGCCAGCAGCTCCCATGGCGGAGACTACGAGCAGTACTTC.

The rearrangement links TRBV7-6 to TRBJ2-1; a possible D gene is TRBD1 (5 bases). Germline V gene lookup returns CDR1 SGHVS and CDR2 FNYEAQ. Trimming took off 5 bases at V and 6 bases at J, with 17 bases between the two ends. This CDR3 has 15 residues. CDR3 residues: CASSPRAGLGNEQFF. CDR3 nucleotide sequence: TGTGCCAGCAGCCCCCGGGCAGGGTTGGGCAATGAGCAGTTCTTC.

This clone was detected only a few times. This CDR3 is CASGPPPLESLGYGYTF. The CDR3 bases are TGTGCCAGCGGTCCTCCCCCTTTGGAGTCTTTAGGTTATGGCTACACCTTC. The rearrangement uses TRBV2 and TRBJ1-2; D gene ambiguous. Germline loops: CDR1 SNHLY, CDR2 FYNNEI. Trimming left V 8 bases short and J 5 bases short, with 27 bases between. The CDR3 loop spans 17 amino acids. The whole variable domain, remainder taken from reference TRBV2 and TRBJ1-2, is EPEVTQTPSHQVTQMGQEVILRCVPISNHLYFYWYRQILGQKVEFLVSFYNNEISEKSEIFDDQFSVERPDGSNFTLKIRSTKLEDSAMYFCASGPPPLESLGYGYTFGSGTRLTVV.

V and J are TRBV5-1 and TRBJ2-2; D ambiguous. This CDR3 spans 14 amino acids. The ends were cut back, 5 bases at V and 0 bases at J, with 8 bases in the middle. The germline V gene encodes CDR1 SGHRS and CDR2 YFSETQ. DNA for the CDR3: TGCGCCAGCAGAGGCAGGACGAACACCGGGGAGCTGTTTTTT. Translating it yields CASRGRTNTGELFF.

This chain uses TRBV30 with TRBJ2-5, with 9 bases aligning to TRBD1. Germline assignment: CDR1 GTSNPN and CDR2 SVGIG (reference sequence). Losses at the gene ends were 8 bases for V and 9 bases for J; bases not matched to a gene: 10. This CDR3 is 12 amino acids long. The CDR3 coding sequence is TGTGCCCGCAACCGGGACAGGGAGCCCCAGTACTTC. Protein sequence: CARNRDREPQYF.

This chain joins TRBV5-1 and TRBJ1-3; TRBD1 agrees at 7 bases. J lost 2 bases, V lost 4 bases, and 3 bases had no gene match. CDR3 length: 14 amino acids. The germline V gene has CDR1 SGHRS and CDR2 YFSETQ. In DNA, the CDR3 is TGCGCCAGCAGCCCGACAGGGACTGGAAACACCATATATTTT. This encodes CASSPTGTGNTIYF.

The chain combines TRBV5-1 with TRBJ2-2, with TRBD1 identical over 7 bases. Germline V gene lookup returns CDR1 SGHRS and CDR2 YFSETQ. This CDR3 is built from 15 residues. V gave up 0 bases and J gave up 7 bases; unmatched junction bases: 6. CDR3 DNA: TGCGCCAGCAGCTTGGGACAGGGTTTAGTCGGGGAGCTGTTTTTT. Its translation is CASSLGQGLVGELFF.

The chain recombines TRBV7-2 with TRBJ2-3; D is unclear. V was pared by 4 bases and J by 8 bases, with 19 bases between. This CDR3 is 15 amino acids long. Germline CDR1 is SGHTA and CDR2 is FQGNSA. CDR3 amino acids: CASSSRVGKVATQYF. The CDR3 bases are TGTGCCAGCAGCTCCCGGGTCGGCAAGGTCGCTACGCAGTATTTT.

This chain connects TRBV5-6 to TRBJ2-3; TRBD1 matches 9 bases. Germline loops: CDR1 SGHDT, CDR2 YYEEEE. V was clipped by 4 bases and J by 5 bases; unmatched bases: 14. The CDR3 runs 17 residues. CDR3 region: CASSVRQGVESIDTQYF. The CDR3, as DNA: TGTGCCAGCAGCGTACGACAGGGGGTCGAGTCAATAGATACGCAGTATTTT.

The gene calls are TRBV24-1 and TRBJ1-5; TRBD1 agrees at 9 bases. CDR3 length equals 14 residues. Germline lookup yields CDR1 KGHDR and CDR2 SFDVKD. V lost 4 bases, J lost 11 bases, and 8 bases stayed unmatched. The CDR3 protein is CATSDPGQGKSQHF. The DNA of the CDR3 is TGTGCCACCAGTGACCCCGGACAGGGGAAGTCCCAGCATTTT.

This clone was seen only a few times. The J gene is TRBJ2-4, the V gene TRBV11-3; TRBD2 agrees at 8 bases. V trimming: 1 base; J trimming: 1 base; junction bases outside the gene matches: 3. In germline, CDR1 is SGHNT, CDR2 YENEEA. This CDR3 has 16 residues. CDR3: CASSLGRGAAKNIQYF. The CDR3, as DNA: TGTGCCAGCAGCTTAGGGCGGGGGGCGGCCAAAAACATTCAGTACTTC.

This clone was counted a few times. The V and J genes are TRBV12-3 or TRBV12-4 and TRBJ1-6; D is perhaps TRBD1 (6 bases). Trimming took off 5 bases at V and 13 bases at J, with 9 bases between the two ends. The CDR3 has 11 amino acids. The CDR3 loop reads CASSLTGPLHF. CDR3 in DNA: TGTGCCAGCAGTCTCACAGGGCCCCTCCACTTT.

The chain has TRBV29-1 and TRBJ2-1, with 10 positions matching TRBD2. The trim removed 8 bases at V and 9 bases at J, leaving 10 bases unmatched. Germline CDR1 and CDR2: SQVTM and ANQGSEA. The CDR3 spans 13 residues. The CDR3 DNA sequence: TGCAGCCCCCTAGCGGGAGCTGGGGGTGAGCAGTTCTTC. As protein: CSPLAGAGGEQFF.

This chain uses TRBV6-1 with TRBJ2-7; D gene uncertain. This CDR3 is 14 amino acids long. The germline CDR1 and CDR2 sequences are MNHNS and SASEGT. The V and J ends lost 0 bases and 5 bases respectively, with 11 bases between them. This CDR3 is CASSEALRRNEQYF. In DNA form, the CDR3 reads TGTGCCAGCAGTGAAGCGCTTCGGCGGAACGAGCAGTACTTC.

The rearrangement uses TRBV6-5 and TRBJ1-2; 7 bases match TRBD1. CDR1 MNHEY and CDR2 SVGAGI come from the germline V gene. This CDR3 comprises 13 residues. With 8 bases clipped from V and 6 bases from J, the junction kept 9 bases outside the gene matches. CDR3 sequence (DNA): TGTGCCAGCGTTGGACAGGCAAGGAATGGCTACACCTTC. Its translation is CASVGQARNGYTF.

The V and J genes are TRBV4-1 and TRBJ2-7, with 10 bases fitting TRBD2. The CDR3 sequence is 16 residues long. Losses at the gene ends were 4 bases for V and 0 bases for J; bases not matched to a gene: 6. Germline V gene lookup returns CDR1 MGHRA and CDR2 YSYEKL. The CDR3, as DNA: TGCGCCAGCAGCCCCGCTAGCGGGAGCTCCTCCTACGAGCAGTACTTC. Protein: CASSPASGSSSYEQYF.

V usage is TRBV19 and J usage is TRBJ1-3; 7 nucleotides agree with TRBD1. The CDR3 is made up of 14 amino acids. V shed 5 bases, J shed 3 bases, and the junction held 4 bases outside the gene matches. Germline V gene data show CDR1 as LNHDA and CDR2 as SQIVND (reference sequence). Here the CDR3 DNA reads TGTGCCAGTAGTCTCGACAGGGTTGGAAACACCATATATTTT. Its protein product is CASSLDRVGNTIYF.

This clone was recorded a few times. The rearrangement uses TRBV7-2 and TRBJ2-5, with a tentative D call TRBD2 (5 bases). The germline V gene encodes CDR1 SGHTA and CDR2 FQGNSA. The CDR3 covers 15 residues. V was shortened by 5 bases and J by 5 bases, with 18 bases between the two germline ends. CDR3 in DNA: TGTGCCAGCAGCCAAAGCGGAGCCCCTTTCGAGACCCAGTACTTC. It translates to CASSQSGAPFETQYF.

J is TRBJ2-7 and V is TRBV10-3; 11 bases match TRBD2. Germline lookup yields CDR1 ENHRY and CDR2 SYGVKD. CDR3 length equals 15 residues. V was clipped by 7 bases and J by 0 bases; unmatched bases: 5. This CDR3 reads CAITMGLADSYEQYF. CDR3 sequence (DNA): TGTGCCATCACTATGGGACTAGCGGACTCCTACGAGCAGTACTTC.

The gene calls are TRBV6-2 or TRBV6-3 and TRBJ2-2; possibly TRBD2 for D (6 bases). This CDR3 comprises 15 residues. Between the trimmed V and J ends, which lost 0 bases and 5 bases, there was a span of 10 bases. The germline gives CDR1 MNHEY, CDR2 SVGEGT. This CDR3 is CASSYSMGGTGELFF. The CDR3 nucleotides read TGTGCCAGCAGTTACTCGATGGGGGGAACCGGGGAGCTGTTTTTT.

A single count supports this clone. The chain has TRBV30 and TRBJ1-2, with a tentative D call TRBD1 (6 bases). Trimming stripped 2 bases from V and 6 bases from J, with 13 bases between. The CDR3 has 13 amino acids. Germline CDR1 and CDR2: GTSNPN and SVGIG (reference sequence). The CDR3 loop is CAWSRGGANGYTF. The CDR3 DNA follows: TGTGCCTGGAGTAGGGGGGGCGCAAATGGCTACACCTTC.

V and J are TRBV9 and TRBJ1-2, with TRBD1 as a possible D gene (5 bases). The germline CDR1 and CDR2 sequences are SGDLS and YYNGEE. Trimming stripped 3 bases from V and 4 bases from J, with 16 bases between. This CDR3 contains 15 residues. The CDR3 spells CASSGNQGTPYGYTF. The CDR3 DNA sequence: TGTGCCAGCAGCGGTAACCAGGGAACCCCCTATGGCTACACCTTC.

V usage is TRBV6-2 or TRBV6-3 and J usage is TRBJ1-5, with 10 bases matching TRBD1. V lost 4 bases, J lost 7 bases, and 7 bases stayed unmatched. This CDR3 is 15 amino acids long. Germline assignment: CDR1 MNHEY and CDR2 SVGEGT. The chain's CDR3 is CASSSGQGVYQPQHF. For the CDR3, the DNA is TGTGCCAGCAGTTCAGGACAGGGGGTTTACCAGCCCCAGCATTTT.

This rearrangement joins TRBV7-9 to TRBJ2-7, with TRBD2 matching 7 bases. CDR1 is SEHNR and CDR2 is FQNEAQ in the germline V gene (reference sequence). V trimming: 6 bases; J trimming: 0 bases; junction bases outside the gene matches: 5. The CDR3 extends over 14 amino acids. The CDR3 here is CASRAGLSSYEQYF. The CDR3 DNA reads TGTGCCAGCAGAGCGGGACTGAGCTCCTACGAGCAGTACTTC.